This T cell receptor beta chain was profiled in a study of cytomegalovirus exposure and HLA in healthy donors. The CDR3 spans 15 residues. Germline CDR1 is SGDLS and CDR2 is YYNGEE. V gave up 4 bases and J gave up 4 bases; unmatched junction bases: 9. About this clone: The antigen is unknown.

Study results and caveats: In a later analysis, TCR beta V- and J-gene trimming was associated with a missense DCLRE1C variant. Segments of the TCR beta V type were, in most cases, productive about 90% or about 30% of the time in an earlier analysis. A later look showed TCR association rates differing by HLA locus, highest for DRB1 and lowest for HLA-C.

13 Jbeta primers and 60 Vbeta primers were used for the PCR. Method: immunoSEQ multiplex PCR; TCRdb's copy keeps in-frame clones and lacks some. The sample includes 120,000 or so clones, roughly four fifths of them seen just once. This chain uses TRBV9 with TRBJ1-2, with 8 bases fitting TRBD1. Sequencing used PBMCs. The receptor's source is a man aged 18 to 29 in good health and CMV-seronegative. This chain's CDR3 is CASSLQGQASYGYTF. The CDR3 DNA reads TGTGCCAGCAGCTTACAGGGACAGGCCAGCTATGGCTACACCTTC.